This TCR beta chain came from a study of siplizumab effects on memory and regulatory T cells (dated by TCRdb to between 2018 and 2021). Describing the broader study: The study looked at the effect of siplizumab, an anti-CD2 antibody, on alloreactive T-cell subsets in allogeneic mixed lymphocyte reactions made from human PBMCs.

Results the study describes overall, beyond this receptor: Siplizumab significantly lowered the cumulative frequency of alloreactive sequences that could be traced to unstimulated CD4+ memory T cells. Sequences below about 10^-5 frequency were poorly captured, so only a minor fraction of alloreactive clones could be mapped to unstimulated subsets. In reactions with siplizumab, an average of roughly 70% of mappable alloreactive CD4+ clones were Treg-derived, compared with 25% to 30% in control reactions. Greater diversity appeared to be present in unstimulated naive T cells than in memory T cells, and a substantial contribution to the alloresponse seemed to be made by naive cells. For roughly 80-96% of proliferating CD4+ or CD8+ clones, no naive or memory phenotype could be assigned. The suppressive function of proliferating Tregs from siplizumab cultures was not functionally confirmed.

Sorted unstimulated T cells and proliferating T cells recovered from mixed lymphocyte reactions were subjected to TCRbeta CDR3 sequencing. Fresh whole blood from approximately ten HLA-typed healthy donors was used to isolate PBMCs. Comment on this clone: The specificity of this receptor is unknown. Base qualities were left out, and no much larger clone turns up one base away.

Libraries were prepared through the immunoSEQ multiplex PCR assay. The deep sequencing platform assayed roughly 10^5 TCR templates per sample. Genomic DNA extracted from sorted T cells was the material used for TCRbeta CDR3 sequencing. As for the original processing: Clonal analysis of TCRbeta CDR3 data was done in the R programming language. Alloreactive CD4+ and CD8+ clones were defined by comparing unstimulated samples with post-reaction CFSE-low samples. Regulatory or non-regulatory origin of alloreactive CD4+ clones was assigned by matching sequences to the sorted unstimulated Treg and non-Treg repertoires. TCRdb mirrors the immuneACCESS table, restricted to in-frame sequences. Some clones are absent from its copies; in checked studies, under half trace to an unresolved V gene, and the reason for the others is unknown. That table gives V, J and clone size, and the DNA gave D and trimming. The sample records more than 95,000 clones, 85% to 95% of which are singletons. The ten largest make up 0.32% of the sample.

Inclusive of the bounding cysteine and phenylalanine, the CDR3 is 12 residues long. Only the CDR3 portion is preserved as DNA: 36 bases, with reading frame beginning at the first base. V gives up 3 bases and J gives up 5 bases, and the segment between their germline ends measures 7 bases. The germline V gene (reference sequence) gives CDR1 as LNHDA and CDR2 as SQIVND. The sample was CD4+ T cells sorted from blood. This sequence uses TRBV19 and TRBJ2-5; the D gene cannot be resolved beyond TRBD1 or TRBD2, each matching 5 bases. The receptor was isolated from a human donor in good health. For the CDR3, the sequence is CASSMGEETQYF. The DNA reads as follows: TGTGCCAGTAGTATGGGGGAGGAGACCCAGTACTTC.